This T cell receptor beta chain was captured in a study of technical replicates of blood from several donors. Assay used: immunoSEQ multiplex PCR; TCRdb lists only in-frame clones, some missing. The sample includes roughly 87,000 clones, over 85% of them seen just once. Sequenced material: T cells isolated from PBMCs. This clonotype was obtained from a human donor in good health.

This CDR3 reads CASSVDRVGTDTQYF. The CDR3 nucleotides are TGTGCCAGCAGCGTCGACAGGGTGGGTACAGATACGCAGTATTTT. The rearrangement uses TRBV28 and TRBJ2-3; TRBD1 aligns across 7 bases. Per the germline V gene, CDR1 is MDHEN and CDR2 is SYDVKM. The CDR3 runs 15 residues. The ends lost 6 bases at V and 3 bases at J; junction bases unmatched: 9.